This T cell receptor (beta chain) was observed in a study of T cells in Graves' hyperthyroidism and ophthalmopathy. This clonotype was recorded at least ten times. Researchers took RNA transcripts and amplified the TCR beta CDR3 regions from them. In the first-round RT-PCR of the TCR CDR3, the HTBI primer set was used. TCRdb ran MiXCR on the multiplex PCR reads and lists one entry per CDR3 protein. The repertoire holds a few hundred thousand distinct CDR3 sequences, with approximately 15% as singletons. Graves' hyperthyroidism was deemed stable absent ophthalmopathy progression within 18 months. Diagnostic decisions used clinical symptoms, serum thyroxine and TRAb, thyroid ultrasound and orbital computed tomography. The V gene lost 5 bases and the J gene lost 4 bases, with 14 bases spanning the gap. There are 15 residues in the CDR3.

The receptor's source is a woman between 35 and 50 years old with Graves' hyperthyroidism. Sequencing was performed on blood. V gene TRBV12-3 or TRBV12-4 combines with J gene TRBJ2-2; perhaps TRBD2 as D (6 bases). CDR3 sequence (DNA): TGTGCCAGCAGTCGTCGGGGGATAGGCACCGGGGAGCTGTTTTTT. Residues: CASSRRGIGTGELFF.